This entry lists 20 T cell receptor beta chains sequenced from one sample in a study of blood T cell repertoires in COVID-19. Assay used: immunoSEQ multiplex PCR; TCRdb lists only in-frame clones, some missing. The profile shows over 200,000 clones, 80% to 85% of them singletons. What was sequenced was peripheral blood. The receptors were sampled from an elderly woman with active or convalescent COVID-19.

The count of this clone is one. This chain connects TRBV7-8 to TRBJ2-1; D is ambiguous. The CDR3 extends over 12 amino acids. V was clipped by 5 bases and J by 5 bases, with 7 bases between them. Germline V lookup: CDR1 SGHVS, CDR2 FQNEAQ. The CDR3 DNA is TGTGCCAGCAGCCGAGCTAACAATGAGCAGTTCTTC. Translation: CASSRANNEQFF.

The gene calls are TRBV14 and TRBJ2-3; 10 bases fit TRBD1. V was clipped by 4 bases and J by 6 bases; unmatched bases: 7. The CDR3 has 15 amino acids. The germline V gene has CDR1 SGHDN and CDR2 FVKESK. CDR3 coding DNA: TGTGCCAGCAGCCCTCGCGACAGGGGGCTGGATACGCAGTATTTT. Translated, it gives CASSPRDRGLDTQYF.

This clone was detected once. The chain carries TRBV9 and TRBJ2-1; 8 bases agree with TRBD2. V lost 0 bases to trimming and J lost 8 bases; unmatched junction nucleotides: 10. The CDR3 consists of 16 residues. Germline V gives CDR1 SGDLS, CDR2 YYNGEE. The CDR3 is CASSVGISGDGDEQFF. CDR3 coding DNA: TGTGCCAGCAGCGTAGGAATTAGCGGGGACGGTGATGAGCAGTTCTTC.

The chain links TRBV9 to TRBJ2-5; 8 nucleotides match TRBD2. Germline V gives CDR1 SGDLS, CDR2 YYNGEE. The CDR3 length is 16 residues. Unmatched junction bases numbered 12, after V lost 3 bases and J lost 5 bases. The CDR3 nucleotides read TGTGCCAGCAGCGCTTTCGGTAGCGGGAAAGGGGAGACCCAGTACTTC. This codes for CASSAFGSGKGETQYF.

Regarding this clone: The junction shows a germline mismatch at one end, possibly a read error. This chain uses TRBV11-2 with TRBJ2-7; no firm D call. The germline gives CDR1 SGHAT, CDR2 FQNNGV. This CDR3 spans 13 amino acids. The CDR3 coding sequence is TGTGCCAGCAGCCTAGAAAACAGCTACGAGCAGTACTTC. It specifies CASSLENSYEQYF.

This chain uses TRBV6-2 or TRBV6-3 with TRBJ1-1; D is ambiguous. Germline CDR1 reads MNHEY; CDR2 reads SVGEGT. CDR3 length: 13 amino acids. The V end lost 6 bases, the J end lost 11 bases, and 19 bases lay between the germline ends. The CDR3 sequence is CASSLPGGRWAFF. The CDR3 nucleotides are TGTGCCAGCAGCCTCCCGGGAGGGAGGTGGGCTTTCTTT.

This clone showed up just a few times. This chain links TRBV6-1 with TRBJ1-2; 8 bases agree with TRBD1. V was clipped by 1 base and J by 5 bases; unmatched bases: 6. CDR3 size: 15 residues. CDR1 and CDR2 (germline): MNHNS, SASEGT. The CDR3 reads CASSEGVQGGYGYTF. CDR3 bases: TGTGCCAGCAGTGAAGGTGTACAGGGGGGGTATGGCTACACCTTC.

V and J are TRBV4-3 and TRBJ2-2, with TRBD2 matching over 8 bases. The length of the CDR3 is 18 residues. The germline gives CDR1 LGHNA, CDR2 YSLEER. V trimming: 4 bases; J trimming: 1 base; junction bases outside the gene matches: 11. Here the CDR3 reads CASSRYPGTSGNTGELFF. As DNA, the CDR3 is TGCGCCAGCAGCCGCTATCCAGGCACTAGCGGGAACACCGGGGAGCTGTTTTTT.

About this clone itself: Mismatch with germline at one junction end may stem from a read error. CDR3 protein: CSFEFRGAQETQYF. CDR3 in DNA: TGCAGCTTTGAATTCCGGGGGGCCCAAGAGACCCAGTACTTC. This chain uses TRBV29-1 with TRBJ2-5, with D perhaps matching TRBD2 (7 bases). There are 14 residues in the CDR3. Germline assignment: CDR1 SQVTM and CDR2 ANQGSEA.

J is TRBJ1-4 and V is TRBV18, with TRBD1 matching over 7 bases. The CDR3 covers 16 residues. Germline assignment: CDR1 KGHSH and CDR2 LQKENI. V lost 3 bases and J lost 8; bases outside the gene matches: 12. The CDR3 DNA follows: TGTGCCAGCTCACCGGAATGGGACAGCATGAAAGAAAAACTGTTTTTT. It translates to CASSPEWDSMKEKLFF.

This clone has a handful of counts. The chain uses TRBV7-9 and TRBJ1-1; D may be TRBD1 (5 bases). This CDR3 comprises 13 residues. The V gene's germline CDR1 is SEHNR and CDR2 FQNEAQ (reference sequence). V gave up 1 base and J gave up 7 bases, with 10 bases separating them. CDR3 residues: CASSLGEGLEAFF. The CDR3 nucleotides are TGTGCCAGCAGCTTAGGTGAGGGACTTGAAGCTTTCTTT.

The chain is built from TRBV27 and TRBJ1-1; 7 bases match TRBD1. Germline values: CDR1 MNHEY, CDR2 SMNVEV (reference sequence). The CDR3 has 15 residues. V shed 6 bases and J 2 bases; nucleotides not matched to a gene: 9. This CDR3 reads CASSRGAGTNTEAFF. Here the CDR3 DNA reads TGTGCCAGCAGCAGGGGGGCGGGGACTAACACTGAAGCTTTCTTT.

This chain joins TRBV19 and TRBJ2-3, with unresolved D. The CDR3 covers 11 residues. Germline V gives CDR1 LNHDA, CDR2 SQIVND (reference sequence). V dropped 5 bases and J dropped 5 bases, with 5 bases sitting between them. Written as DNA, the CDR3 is TGTGCCAGTAGTGATAGAGATACGCAGTATTTT. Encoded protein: CASSDRDTQYF.

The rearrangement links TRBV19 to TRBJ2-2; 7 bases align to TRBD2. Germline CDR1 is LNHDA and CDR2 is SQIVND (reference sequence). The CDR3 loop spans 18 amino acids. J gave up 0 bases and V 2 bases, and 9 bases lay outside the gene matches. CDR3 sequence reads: CASSINPRLAPNTGELFF. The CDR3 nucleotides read TGTGCCAGTAGTATAAATCCTCGACTAGCCCCGAACACCGGGGAGCTGTTTTTT.

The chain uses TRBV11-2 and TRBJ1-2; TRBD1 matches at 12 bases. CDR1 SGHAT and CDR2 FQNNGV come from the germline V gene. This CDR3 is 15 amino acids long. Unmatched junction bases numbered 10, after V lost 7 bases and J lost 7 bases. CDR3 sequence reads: CASTAGQGARSGYTF. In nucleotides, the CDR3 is TGTGCCAGCACCGCGGGACAGGGGGCTAGGAGTGGCTACACCTTC.

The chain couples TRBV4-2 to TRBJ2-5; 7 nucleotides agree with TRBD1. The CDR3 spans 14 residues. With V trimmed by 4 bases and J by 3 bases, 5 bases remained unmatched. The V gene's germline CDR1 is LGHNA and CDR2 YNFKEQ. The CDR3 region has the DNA TGTGCCAGCAGCCGAGGGACAGTGGAAGAGACCCAGTACTTC. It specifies CASSRGTVEETQYF.

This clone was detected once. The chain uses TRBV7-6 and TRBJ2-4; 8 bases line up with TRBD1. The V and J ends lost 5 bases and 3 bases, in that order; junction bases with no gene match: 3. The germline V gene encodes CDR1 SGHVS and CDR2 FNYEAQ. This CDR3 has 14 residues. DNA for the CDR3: TGTGCCAGCAGCGGGGGGACAGGCAAAAACATTCAGTACTTC. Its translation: CASSGGTGKNIQYF.

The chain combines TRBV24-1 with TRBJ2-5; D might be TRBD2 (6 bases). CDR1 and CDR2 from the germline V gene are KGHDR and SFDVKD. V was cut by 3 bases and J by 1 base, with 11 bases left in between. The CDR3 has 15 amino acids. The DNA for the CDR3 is TGTGCCACCAGTGATACCCGGGGAGGCCAAGAGACCCAGTACTTC. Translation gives CATSDTRGGQETQYF.

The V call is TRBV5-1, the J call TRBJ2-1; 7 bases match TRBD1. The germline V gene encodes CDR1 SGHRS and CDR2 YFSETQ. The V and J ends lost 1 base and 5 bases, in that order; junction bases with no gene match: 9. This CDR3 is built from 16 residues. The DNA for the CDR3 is TGCGCCAGCAGCTTGTTGACAGGGACCCTTAACAATGAGCAGTTCTTC. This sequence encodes CASSLLTGTLNNEQFF. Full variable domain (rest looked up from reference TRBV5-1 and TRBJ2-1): KAGVTQTPRYLIKTRGQQVTLSCSPISGHRSVSWYQQTPGQGLQFLFEYFSETQRNKGNFPGRFSGRQFSNSRSEMNVSTLELGDSALYLCASSLLTGTLNNEQFFGPGTRLTVL.

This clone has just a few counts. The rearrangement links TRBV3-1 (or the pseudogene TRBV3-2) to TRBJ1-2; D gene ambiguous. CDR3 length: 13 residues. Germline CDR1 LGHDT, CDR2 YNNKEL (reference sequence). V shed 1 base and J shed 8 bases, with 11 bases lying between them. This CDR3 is CASSQGGAGGYTF. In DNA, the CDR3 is TGTGCCAGCAGCCAAGGGGGAGCTGGGGGCTACACCTTC.